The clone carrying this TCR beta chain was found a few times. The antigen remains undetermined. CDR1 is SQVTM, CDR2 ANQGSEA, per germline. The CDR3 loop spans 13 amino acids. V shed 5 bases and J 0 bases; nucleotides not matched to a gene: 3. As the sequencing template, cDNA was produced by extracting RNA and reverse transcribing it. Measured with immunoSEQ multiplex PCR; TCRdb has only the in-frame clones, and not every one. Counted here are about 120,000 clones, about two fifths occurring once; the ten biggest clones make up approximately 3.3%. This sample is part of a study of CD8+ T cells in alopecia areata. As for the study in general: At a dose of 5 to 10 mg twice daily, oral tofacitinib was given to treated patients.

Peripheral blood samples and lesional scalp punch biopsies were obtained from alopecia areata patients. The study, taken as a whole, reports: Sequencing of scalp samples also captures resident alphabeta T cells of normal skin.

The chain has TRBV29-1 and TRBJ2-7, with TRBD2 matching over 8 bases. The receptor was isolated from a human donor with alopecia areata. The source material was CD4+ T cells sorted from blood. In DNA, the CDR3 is TGCAGCGTTCGAACTAGCGGCTCCTACGAGCAGTACTTC. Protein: CSVRTSGSYEQYF.